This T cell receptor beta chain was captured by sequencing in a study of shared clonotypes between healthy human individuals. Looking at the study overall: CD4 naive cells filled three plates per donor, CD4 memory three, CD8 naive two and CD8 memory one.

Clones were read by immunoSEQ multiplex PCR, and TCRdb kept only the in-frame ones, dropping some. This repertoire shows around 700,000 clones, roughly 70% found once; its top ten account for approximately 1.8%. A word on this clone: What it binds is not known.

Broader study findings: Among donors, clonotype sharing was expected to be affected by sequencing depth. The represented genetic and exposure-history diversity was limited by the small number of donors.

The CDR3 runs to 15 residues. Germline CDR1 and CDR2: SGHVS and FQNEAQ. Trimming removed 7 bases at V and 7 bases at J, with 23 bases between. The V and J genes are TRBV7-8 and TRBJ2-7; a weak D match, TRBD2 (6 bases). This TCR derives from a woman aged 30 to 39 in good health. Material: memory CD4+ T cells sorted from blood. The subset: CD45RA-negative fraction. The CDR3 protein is CASTQSGVQTREQYF. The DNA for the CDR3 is TGTGCCAGCACCCAATCGGGAGTTCAAACTAGGGAGCAGTACTTC.